These 13 T cell receptor beta chains were all obtained from the same sample, sequenced in a study of CD8 T cells in ankylosing spondylitis. TCRdb called the 5' RACE reads again in MiXCR, with one record for every CDR3 protein. The data hold some 130,000 distinct CDR3 sequences, with around 8.5% observed a single time. Material: blood, either unsorted or a sorted T cell fraction (not recorded which). All receptors derive from a male donor with ankylosing spondylitis or in good health (not recorded which).

This clonotype was observed at least ten times. The chain has TRBV5-1 and TRBJ1-4; the D gene is possibly TRBD1 (6 bases). Trimming shortened V by 4 bases and J by 5 bases, and 15 bases separated the two germline ends. The CDR3 length is 15 residues. The germline CDR1 and CDR2 sequences are SGHRS and YFSETQ. CDR3 DNA: TGCGCCAGCAGCACAGGAGGGGGATTAAATGAAAAACTGTTTTTT. As protein: CASSTGGGLNEKLFF.

This clonotype was observed at least ten times. The V and J genes are TRBV19 and TRBJ2-3; the D gene is possibly TRBD1 (6 bases). Looked up from germline, CDR1 is LNHDA and CDR2 is SQIVND (reference sequence). The CDR3 is made up of 12 amino acids. Deletions cut 6 bases from V and 8 bases from J, with 12 bases between. CDR3 in DNA: TGTGCCAGTAGGATTCGAGGGGGTACGCAGTATTTT. Translation gives CASRIRGGTQYF.

In this sample, this clonotype turned up many times. The chain uses TRBV16 and TRBJ1-5; D gene ambiguous. The CDR3 runs 12 residues. Per the germline V gene, CDR1 is KGHSY and CDR2 is FQNENV. V was pared by 2 bases and J by 4 bases, with 3 bases between. DNA of the CDR3: TGTGCCAGCAGCCAACAAAATCAGCCCCAGCATTTT. Protein product: CASSQQNQPQHF.

This clonotype has at least ten counts. The V gene is TRBV12-3 or TRBV12-4, the J gene TRBJ1-5, with D unresolved. The CDR3 totals 13 residues. V shed 1 base and J shed 4 bases, with 5 bases lying between them. CDR3 nucleotides: TGTGCCAGCAGTTTAGACGGAAATCAGCCCCAGCATTTT. This codes for CASSLDGNQPQHF.

This clonotype has more than one count but fewer than ten. The genes are TRBV5-4 and TRBJ2-2; D is uncertain. Germline loops: CDR1 SGHNT, CDR2 YYREEE (reference sequence). Trimming removed 3 bases from V and 3 bases from J, with 18 bases in between. The CDR3 contains 17 residues. The DNA of the CDR3 is TGTGCCAGCAGCTCCTCCCTGGGGAAGATTGACACCGGGGAGCTGTTTTTT. It translates to CASSSSLGKIDTGELFF.

Many counts were recorded for this clonotype. V gene TRBV4-3 combines with J gene TRBJ2-1, with 11 nucleotides matching TRBD2. The V gene's germline CDR1 is LGHNA and CDR2 YSLEER. V dropped 6 bases and J dropped 10; count of bases not matched to a gene: 8. There are 14 residues in the CDR3. CDR3 DNA sequence: TGCGCCAGCAGTCGCACGACTAGCGGGACAGAGCAGTTCTTC. It translates to CASSRTTSGTEQFF.

In its sample, this clonotype was seen many times. This sequence joins TRBV6-2 or TRBV6-3 and TRBJ2-7; 9 bases align to TRBD1. The CDR3 has 15 residues. From germline, CDR1 is MNHEY and CDR2 SVGEGT. Trimming removed 6 bases from V and 1 base from J; junction bases left unmatched: 7. CDR3 DNA: TGTGCCAGCAGGCGACCGGGACAGGGTTCCTACGAGCAGTACTTC. Its translation: CASRRPGQGSYEQYF.

This clonotype was recorded many times. The chain employs TRBV6-5 and TRBJ2-2; D is perhaps TRBD1 (6 bases). Per germline, CDR1 MNHEY and CDR2 SVGAGI. Trimming removed 6 bases from V and 0 bases from J, with 17 bases in between. The CDR3 has 17 residues. The CDR3 loop reads CASSYYVGHTNTGELFF. The CDR3, as DNA: TGTGCCAGCAGCTATTACGTGGGACATACGAACACCGGGGAGCTGTTTTTT.

Ten or more counts support this clonotype. The rearrangement uses TRBV20-1 and TRBJ2-1; possible D gene TRBD2, 6 bases. V was pared by 4 bases and J by 4 bases, with 20 bases between. Germline V gene sequence: CDR1 DFQATT, CDR2 SNEGSKA (reference sequence). The CDR3 has 16 residues. CDR3 sequence reads: CSAMGLAGKRYNEQFF. The CDR3 nucleotides are TGCAGTGCTATGGGTCTGGCGGGAAAGAGGTACAATGAGCAGTTCTTC.

This clonotype was observed many times. Its ends do not fully match the called genes, so a read error is possible. This sequence joins TRBV20-1 and TRBJ2-7; TRBD2 agrees at 14 bases. The CDR3 spans 11 residues. Germline CDR1 and CDR2: DFQATT and SNEGSKA (reference sequence). The CDR3 bases are TGCAGTGCCTATCGGACTAGCGGGGGGATATTC. Translation: CSAYRTSGGIF.

This clonotype was counted at least ten times. The chain combines TRBV27 with TRBJ2-5; D is uncertain. Per germline, CDR1 MNHEY and CDR2 SMNVEV (reference sequence). Trimming removed 5 bases at V and 3 bases at J, with 10 bases between. The CDR3 is 13 residues long. This CDR3 reads CASSTPLKETQYF. The CDR3 DNA follows: TGTGCCAGCAGTACACCCCTTAAAGAGACCCAGTACTTC.

This sequence joins TRBV20-1 and TRBJ2-3, with 9 bases fitting TRBD2. This CDR3 contains 14 residues. CDR1 is DFQATT and CDR2 is SNEGSKA in the germline V gene (reference sequence). CDR3 protein: CSAGGPIFLATQYF. The CDR3 coding sequence is TGCAGCGCGGGAGGGCCTATTTTTTTAGCTACGCAGTATTTT.

Ten or more counts support this clonotype. One end of the junction varies from germline; a read error may be responsible. The rearrangement uses TRBV20-1 and TRBJ1-2, with TRBD1 as a possible D gene (6 bases). CDR3 length equals 14 residues. The germline CDR1 and CDR2 sequences are DFQATT and SNEGSKA (reference sequence). The CDR3 here is CSASDRTENSGYTF. The CDR3 nucleotides are TGCAGTGCTAGTGACAGGACAGAAAACTCTGGCTACACCTTC.